The T cell receptor beta chain under discussion was sequenced for a study of CD8+CD57+ T cells in acquired aplastic anemia. Study background: The study obtained an average of around 3.4 ug of DNA from sorted CD4+ and CD8+ cells. Study-wide points: Sharing between patients and controls was observed for roughly 29 CD8+ CDR3 sequences.

The CDR3 length is 15 residues. The germline V gene has CDR1 SQVTM and CDR2 ANQGSEA. V was pared by 6 bases and J by 0 bases, with 7 bases of the junction left unmatched. TCR beta VDJ and CDR3 were profiled, and genomic DNA was the template. TCRdb recomputed calls from the reads with MiXCR, one row per CDR3 protein. The data contain approximately 190,000 distinct CDR3 sequences, around 47% of them seen just once; the ten biggest clones take up approximately 9.7%. This clonotype was detected only a few times. As yet, its antigen is unknown. All sequencing subjects had displayed CD8+CD57+ cell expansion on flow cytometry. Patients uniformly had severe acquired aplastic anemia.

Sequencing used sorted CD4+, CD8+, or CD8+CD57+ T cells (not recorded which) from PBMCs. The chain has TRBV29-1 and TRBJ2-2; 7 bases match TRBD2. The origin of this receptor is a human donor with aplastic anemia. CDR3 sequence (DNA): TGCAGCGTCTCTACCGGGACTACGAACACCGGGGAGCTGTTTTTT. It yields the protein CSVSTGTTNTGELFF.